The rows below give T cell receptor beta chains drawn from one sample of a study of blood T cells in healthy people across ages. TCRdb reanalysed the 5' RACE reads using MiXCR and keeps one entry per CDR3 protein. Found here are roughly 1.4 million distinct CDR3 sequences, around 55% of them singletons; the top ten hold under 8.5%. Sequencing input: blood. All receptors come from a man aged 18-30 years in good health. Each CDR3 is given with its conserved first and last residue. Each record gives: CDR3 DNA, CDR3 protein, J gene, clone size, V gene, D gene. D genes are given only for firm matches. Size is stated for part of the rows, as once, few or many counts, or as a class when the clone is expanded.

TGTGCCAGCAGCCAGACCGGGGGCGAGAGGGTCTATGGCTACACCTTC | CASSQTGGERVYGYTF | TRBJ1-2 | . | TRBV7-9 | .
TGTGCCATCAGTGAGTCGGGCTCGGGGAGGGATGCCTATGGCTACACCTTC | CAISESGSGRDAYGYTF | TRBJ1-2 | . | TRBV10-3 | .
TGTGCCAGCAGCTTACCCCGCATCAAAGACTGGTTCTTC | CASSLPRIKDWFF | TRBJ2-1 | . | TRBV7-4 | .
TGCAGTGCTAGATTGCCAATTTCATCCTACGAGCAGTACTTC | CSARLPISSYEQYF | TRBJ2-7 | . | TRBV20-1 | .
TGTGCCAGCATCGATTTCGGGACTAGCGGCGACTCCTACGAGCAGTACTTC | CASIDFGTSGDSYEQYF | TRBJ2-7 | . | TRBV6-1 | TRBD2
TGCAGCGCGCAGCGGCCCCTCACAGATACGCAGTATTTT | CSAQRPLTDTQYF | TRBJ2-3 | few | TRBV29-1 | .
TGCGCCAGCAGCTTGGCCGGGACTAGCGTCTACGAGCAGTACTTC | CASSLAGTSVYEQYF | TRBJ2-7 | . | TRBV5-1 | TRBD2
TGTGCCAGCAGTTATTACACCATCGGGGCAGATACGCAGTATTTT | CASSYYTIGADTQYF | TRBJ2-3 | . | TRBV6-2/TRBV6-3 | .
TGTGTCATCAGGACCGGGACACCCACGGAGACCCAGTACTTC | CVIRTGTPTETQYF | TRBJ2-5 | . | TRBV10-3 | .
TGTGCCAGCAGTCCCACAGCGGGGGACCCCTACGAGCAGTACTTC | CASSPTAGDPYEQYF | TRBJ2-7 | . | TRBV6-5 | TRBD2
TGTGCCAGCAGTTACTCGGACAGAAACTATGGCTACACCTTC | CASSYSDRNYGYTF | TRBJ1-2 | . | TRBV6-6 | .
TGCAGCGTGATCCCCGGGACCACAGCGGGCTACACCTTC | CSVIPGTTAGYTF | TRBJ1-2 | . | TRBV29-1 | .
TGTGCCAGCAGTTTCGCCCTCAGGGTGTCCTACGAGCAGTACTTC | CASSFALRVSYEQYF | TRBJ2-7 | few | TRBV12-3/TRBV12-4 | .
TGCGCCAGCAGCTTGGCCGGTCGGGGGACAGGGGTTATCCACGAGCAGTACTTC | CASSLAGRGTGVIHEQYF | TRBJ2-7 | . | TRBV5-1 | TRBD1
TGTGCCAGCAGGACCCCGGGACTAGAGACCCAGTACTTC | CASRTPGLETQYF | TRBJ2-5 | few | TRBV7-9 | .
TGCAGCGTTGGGGACAGGGGCCCTAACTATGGCTACACCTTC | CSVGDRGPNYGYTF | TRBJ1-2 | . | TRBV29-1 | TRBD1
TGTGCCAGCAGTTACTTATGGACTAGCGGGGACAATGAGCAGTTCTTC | CASSYLWTSGDNEQFF | TRBJ2-1 | . | TRBV6-5 | TRBD2
TGTGCCATCAGGAAGGGACAGGGGAACACAGATACGCAGTATTTT | CAIRKGQGNTDTQYF | TRBJ2-3 | once | TRBV10-3 | TRBD1
TGTGCCAGCAGTTTTGGGGTCCTTTTCTACGAGCAGTACTTC | CASSFGVLFYEQYF | TRBJ2-7 | . | TRBV12-3/TRBV12-4 | .
TGTGCCAGCAGTTTAGGAGGTTTCACCTACGAGCAGTACTTC | CASSLGGFTYEQYF | TRBJ2-7 | few | TRBV12-3/TRBV12-4 | .
TGCAGCGTCGCCACAACTACAAGGGGGACCGAGCAGTACTTC | CSVATTTRGTEQYF | TRBJ2-7 | . | TRBV29-1 | .
TGTGCCAGCAGTCTCCGACAGGGAATGGGCGAGCAGTACTTC | CASSLRQGMGEQYF | TRBJ2-7 | few | TRBV27 | TRBD1
TGTGCCAGCAGCGTAGGGGGGGGTTCCGGGGAGCTGTTTTTT | CASSVGGGSGELFF | TRBJ2-2 | . | TRBV9 | TRBD2
TGTGCCAGCAGGGCAGGGGACGGAGAGGAAAAACTGTTTTTT | CASRAGDGEEKLFF | TRBJ1-4 | . | TRBV2 | .
TGCGCCAGCAGCCCTTCCGGACAGTTCACAGATACGCAGTATTTT | CASSPSGQFTDTQYF | TRBJ2-3 | . | TRBV5-1 | .
TGTGCCAGCAGTAACCGACAGGCCCCTGTCGGAGAGACCCAGTACTTC | CASSNRQAPVGETQYF | TRBJ2-5 | once | TRBV27 | .
TGTGCCAGCAGCGCTGGGACCCCCTCTGGCTACACCTTC | CASSAGTPSGYTF | TRBJ1-2 | . | TRBV7-9 | .
TGCAGCACCTCCTCAGGGGGGAACTACGAGCAGTACTTC | CSTSSGGNYEQYF | TRBJ2-7 | . | TRBV29-1 | .
TGCGCCAGCAGCACCCCGTCCACTGAAGCTTTCTTT | CASSTPSTEAFF | TRBJ1-1 | once | TRBV5-1 | .
TGTGCCAGCAGCTTCGTCGACAGATACGAGCAGTACTTC | CASSFVDRYEQYF | TRBJ2-7 | . | TRBV7-9 | .
TGTGTCAGCAGTTGGGGACAGGCAAATCAGCCCCAGCATTTT | CVSSWGQANQPQHF | TRBJ1-5 | once | TRBV12-3/TRBV12-4 | TRBD1
TGTGCCAGCAGCTTACCAGGGGAGGAGTCTGGCTACACCTTC | CASSLPGEESGYTF | TRBJ1-2 | many | TRBV11-2 | .
TGTGCCAGCGGATTCACGGGGGGGATCAATGAGCAGTACTTC | CASGFTGGINEQYF | TRBJ2-5 | . | TRBV12-3/TRBV12-4 | TRBD2
TGTGCCAGCAGCTCGCAGGCGGGGGTGGGTGAGACCCAGTACTTC | CASSSQAGVGETQYF | TRBJ2-5 | few | TRBV7-2 | TRBD2
TGTGCCAGCAGTTTTGTCCCACAGAGCGATGAAGCTTTCTTT | CASSFVPQSDEAFF | TRBJ1-1 | . | TRBV6-5 | .
TGTGCCAGCAGCCACACTAGCGGGGGACGGACCCAGTACTTC | CASSHTSGGRTQYF | TRBJ2-5 | . | TRBV14 | TRBD2
TGTGCCAGCAGTCAACGAGATGTACCCTACGAGCAGTACTTC | CASSQRDVPYEQYF | TRBJ2-7 | few | TRBV6-2/TRBV6-3 | .
TGTGCCAGCAGCTCAATCCCCAAACCCACAGATACGCAGTATTTT | CASSSIPKPTDTQYF | TRBJ2-3 | few | TRBV7-9 | .
TGTGTCAGCAGTTTACAGGAGGCGAGCTCCTACGAGCAGTACTTC | CVSSLQEASSYEQYF | TRBJ2-7 | . | TRBV27 | .
TGTGCCAGCAGTTTATGGGCCGGACAGGGTCGAGGCGGGAGAACAGATACGCAGTATTTT | CASSLWAGQGRGGRTDTQYF | TRBJ2-3 | few | TRBV27 | .
TGTGCCAGCAGTCTAACAGGGGTTATATGGGAGACCCAGTACTTC | CASSLTGVIWETQYF | TRBJ2-5 | few | TRBV28 | TRBD1
TGTGCCAGCAGTTGGTGGACTTACTCCTACAATGAGCAGTTCTTC | CASSWWTYSYNEQFF | TRBJ2-1 | . | TRBV12-3/TRBV12-4 | .
TGTGCCAGCAGTCCCCTCGGCTACTACGAGCAGTACTTC | CASSPLGYYEQYF | TRBJ2-7 | . | TRBV27 | .
TGTGCCAGCAGTAACTACAATAAGCCCCAGCATTTT | CASSNYNKPQHF | TRBJ1-5 | . | TRBV2 | .
TGTGCCAGCAGTTCTCCAGTGGGGGGGCGCGGCTACACCTTC | CASSSPVGGRGYTF | TRBJ1-2 | . | TRBV28 | .
TGTGCCAGCAGTGAAGTCAGGGGCGGAAGGAATTCACCCCTCCACTTT | CASSEVRGGRNSPLHF | TRBJ1-6 | few | TRBV6-1 | .
TGCAGTGCAGGGGACAGGGGAGTGTGGGGCTACACCTTC | CSAGDRGVWGYTF | TRBJ1-2 | few | TRBV20-1 | TRBD1
TGCGCCAGCAGCCAAGATGGACAGATATACGAGCAGTACTTC | CASSQDGQIYEQYF | TRBJ2-7 | . | TRBV4-1 | .
TGCGCCAGCAGCTTGGCCCCGGGACAGGGGGCGAGGGAGACCCAGTACTTC | CASSLAPGQGARETQYF | TRBJ2-5 | . | TRBV5-1 | TRBD1
TGTGCCAGCAGCCCCCTTCTTAGTCAGGGGTATGGCTACACCTTC | CASSPLLSQGYGYTF | TRBJ1-2 | . | TRBV7-2 | .